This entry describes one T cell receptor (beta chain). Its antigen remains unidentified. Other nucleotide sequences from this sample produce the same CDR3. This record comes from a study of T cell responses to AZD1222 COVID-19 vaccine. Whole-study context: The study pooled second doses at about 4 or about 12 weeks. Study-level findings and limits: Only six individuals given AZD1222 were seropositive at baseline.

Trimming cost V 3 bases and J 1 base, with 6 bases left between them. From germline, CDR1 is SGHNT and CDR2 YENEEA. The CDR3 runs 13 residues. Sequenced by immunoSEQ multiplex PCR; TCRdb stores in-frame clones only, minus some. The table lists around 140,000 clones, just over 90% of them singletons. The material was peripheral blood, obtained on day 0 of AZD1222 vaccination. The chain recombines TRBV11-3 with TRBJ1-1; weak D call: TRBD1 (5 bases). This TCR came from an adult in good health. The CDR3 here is CASSLQGNTEAFF. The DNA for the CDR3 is TGTGCCAGCAGCTTGCAGGGGAACACTGAAGCTTTCTTT. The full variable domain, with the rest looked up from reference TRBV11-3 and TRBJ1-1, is EAGVVQSPRYKIIEKKQPVAFWCNPISGHNTLYWYLQNLGQGPELLIRYENEEAVDDSQLPKDRFSAERLKGVDSTLKIQPAELGDSAVYLCASSLQGNTEAFFGQGTRLTVV.